This note documents a single TCR beta chain sequence. Its antigen remains unidentified. Counted from cysteine to phenylalanine, this CDR3 has 13 amino acids. The record lacks a DNA sequence. Per the germline V gene, MNHEY is the CDR1 and SVGEGT is the CDR2. The entry originates in a study of CXCR3-negative and CXCR3-positive naive CD8 T cells (dated by TCRdb to the late 2010s). As for the study more broadly: In total, roughly 150 million TRB reads were obtained, or roughly 1.5 +/- 0.3 million reads per library. Data from roughly twelve donors, pooled across two independent experiments, went into the diversity and physicochemical repertoire analyses. The TRBV-TRBJ cluster analysis covered naive subsets from about 5 donors and memory cells from 3 donors. Broad study findings and their caveats: Similar TRBV-TRBJ usage was shown by naive CXCR3-negative and CXCR3-positive cells from the same donor, whereas distinct patterns were shown by memory cells. Freshly isolated PBMCs were used for most assays because CXCR3 expression partially decreased after cryopreservation. Because surface CD5, which is linked to self-reactivity in mice, was comparable between the naive subsets, TCR interaction strength was also inferred from the physicochemical properties of TRB CDR3s. Comparably high repertoire diversity was found in both naive subsets, whereas much lower repertoire diversity was found in memory CD8+ T cells.

This sample was sequenced with a NextSeq 550. The Human TCR Profiling Kit (MiLaboratory) was used to make UMI-labeled 5' RACE TRB cDNA libraries. cDNA synthesis used the entire amount of extracted RNA, and PCR amplification then used the entire amount of cDNA produced. Libraries were prepared in parallel using an identical number of PCR cycles. The authors processed their data as follows. With a minimum of two reads required per UMI, MIGEC and MiXCR pulled out about 50,000 +/- 10,000 unique UMI-labeled TRB cDNA molecules from each library. On average, each library contained 40,000 +/- 10,000 functional in-frame TRB CDR3 nucleotide clonotypes without stop codons. Diversity metrics, including normalized Shannon-Wiener and Chao1, were computed in VDJtools after downsampling to 5000 UMI-labeled TRB molecules per sample. Clonotype-size-weighted physicochemical properties of the central five CDR3 residues (interaction energy, strength, volume and Kidera factor 4) were computed in VDJtools. Reprocessed by TCRdb, the reads give a single entry per CDR3 protein sequence, without DNA. The authors' filters were not applied to this entry. This sample's table has entries for about 22,000 distinct CDR3 sequences. The leading ten clones occupy around a fifth of the sample.

For every CD8+ T cell subset, hundreds of thousands of cells were flow-sorted straight into RLT lysis buffer, and each subset was sorted in triplicate. Peripheral blood mononuclear cells were isolated from buffy coats by standard density gradient centrifugation. Total RNA was extracted from sorted cells with an RNeasy Mini Kit. This clonotype was sampled from a human donor in good health. Some clones in this sample may be carry-over from other donors' samples. The specimen was memory CD8+ T cells from blood. The sample's cell subset or site label, decoded: conventional CD8+ memory T cells (TMEM), sorted as controls. The chain links TRBV6-2 or TRBV6-3 with TRBJ2-2; TCRdb's D call of TRBD1 is untestable without DNA. CDR3 loop: CASSQGESGELFF.